The source of this TCR beta chain is a study of beta chain features in type 1 diabetes. The study, taken as a whole, reports: Type 1 diabetes patients showed fewer insertions and more deletions at VDJ junctions. Researchers report that Type 1 diabetes patients had moderately but significantly shorter TCRB CDR3s across all four CD4+ subsets. The study notes PCR might favor shorter templates equally in patients and controls.

As for this clone: Antigen unknown.

Expressed TCRB transcripts were sequenced after all isolated RNA was converted to cDNA. Method: immunoSEQ multiplex PCR; TCRdb's copy keeps in-frame clones and lacks some. The table has about 360,000 clones, approximately 12% seen once. The CDR3 has 14 amino acids. Germline CDR1 is ENHRY and CDR2 is SYGVKD. The V end lost 10 bases, the J end lost 0 bases, and 16 bases lay between the germline ends. The material sequenced was naive CD4+ T cells from blood. The receptor's source is a woman under 30 with type 1 diabetes. This chain connects TRBV10-3 to TRBJ2-7; D is unresolved. CDR3 residues: CATLSRSSSYEQYF. The DNA for the CDR3 is TGTGCCACCCTGAGTAGGTCTAGCTCCTACGAGCAGTACTTC.